The entry below gives a single TCR beta chain sequence along with its context. Random hexamers served to reverse transcribe roughly 0.45 to 1 ug RNA. In TCRdb, the immunoSEQ multiplex PCR reads were re-called with MiXCR into one record per CDR3 protein. The data show approximately 180,000 distinct CDR3 sequences, 93% seen once. The data were taken from a study of CD8 T cells in Susac syndrome. Per the germline V gene, CDR1 is MDHEN and CDR2 is SYDVKM. V was clipped by 2 bases and J by 0 bases, with 14 bases between them. CDR3 length: 17 residues. The clonotype comes from a human donor with multiple sclerosis. The chain is built from TRBV28 and TRBJ2-4, with D tentatively TRBD1 or TRBD2 (5 bases each). Sequencing was done on a sample of CD4+ T cells from PBMCs. The CDR3 bases are TGTGCCAGCAGTTTAGGGGGATTGAAGTTAGCCAAAAACATTCAGTACTTC. Translation gives CASSLGGLKLAKNIQYF.